What follows are 28 T cell receptor beta chains derived from one specimen sequenced in a study of metastatic and nonmetastatic thyroid tumors (dated by TCRdb to the early 2020s). The library was produced with PCR. Sequencing was carried out with an Illumina HiSeq 4000. TCRdb redid the processing of the public reads, applying fastp at Q25 and MiXCR, and retained in-frame beta chains. Present in this sample are 15,000 to 20,000 clones, approximately 31% of which were seen just once. The ten largest clones add up to over 9.5% of the sample. None of the patients had been given any treatment before thyroid surgery. Sequenced sample: blood. Receptor source: a female donor with papillary thyroid cancer or a benign thyroid nodule (not recorded which). Some clones in this sample may be carry-over from other donors' samples.

The chain couples TRBV20-1 to TRBJ2-7; D is unclear. The V gene lost 1 base and the J gene lost 0 bases, with 10 bases spanning the gap. The CDR3 contains 14 residues. Germline V lookup: CDR1 DFQATT, CDR2 SNEGSKA (reference sequence). The CDR3 region has the DNA TGCAGTGCTAGAGTGGACCCCAGCTCCTACGAGCAGTACTTC. It yields the protein CSARVDPSSYEQYF.

Sample share makes this clone medium-sized. The gene calls are TRBV6-1 and TRBJ2-1; D gene uncertain. Germline assignment: CDR1 MNHNS and CDR2 SASEGT. The CDR3 has 17 residues. Trimming pared 0 bases from V and 4 bases from J, leaving 16 bases between. The CDR3 region is CASSEAKTRLAYNEQFF. CDR3 bases: TGTGCCAGCAGTGAAGCGAAAACGAGGTTGGCGTACAATGAGCAGTTCTTC.

The sample holds many counts of this clone. The chain recombines TRBV5-6 with TRBJ2-5, with 13 bases lining up with TRBD2. Germline CDR1 and CDR2: SGHDT and YYEEEE. V was pared by 0 bases and J by 3 bases, with 5 bases of the junction left unmatched. The CDR3 loop spans 17 amino acids. CDR3 amino acids: CASSLVRTSGGEETQYF. The CDR3 DNA sequence: TGTGCCAGCAGCTTGGTCCGGACTAGCGGGGGAGAAGAGACCCAGTACTTC.

J is TRBJ2-1 and V is TRBV5-1; D is uncertain. This CDR3 has 11 amino acids. V lost 0 bases to trimming and J lost 10 bases, with 5 bases between them. In germline, CDR1 is SGHRS, CDR2 YFSETQ. The CDR3 loop reads CASSLGVEQFF. The CDR3 DNA sequence: TGCGCCAGCAGCTTGGGGGTCGAGCAGTTCTTC.

This clone has at least ten counts. The CDR3 sequence: CASSEIGEKLFF. The CDR3 DNA is TGTGCCAGCAGTGAAATCGGTGAAAAACTGTTTTTT. The J gene is TRBJ1-4, the V gene TRBV2; D is unresolved. V was pared by 2 bases and J by 7 bases, with 5 bases between. This CDR3 contains 12 residues. Germline CDR1 SNHLY, CDR2 FYNNEI.

At least ten counts were recorded for this clone. This chain connects TRBV30 to TRBJ1-1; D ambiguous. V shed 4 bases and J shed 0 bases, with 9 bases lying between them. Per germline, CDR1 GTSNPN and CDR2 SVGIG (reference sequence). The CDR3 sequence is 13 residues long. DNA for the CDR3: TGTGCCTGGACCCCTTATGTGAACACTGAAGCTTTCTTT. It codes for CAWTPYVNTEAFF.

The chain couples TRBV5-1 to TRBJ2-3; D is unclear. Germline loops: CDR1 SGHRS, CDR2 YFSETQ. Trimming removed 6 bases from V and 0 bases from J, with 14 bases in between. This CDR3 has 15 amino acids. The CDR3 is CASTMGTSSTDTQYF. Here the CDR3 DNA reads TGCGCCAGCACGATGGGAACAAGTAGCACAGATACGCAGTATTTT.

The V call is TRBV12-3 or TRBV12-4, the J call TRBJ2-7; 8 nucleotides agree with TRBD2. The length of the CDR3 is 15 residues. Trimming removed 1 base from V and 7 bases from J; junction bases left unmatched: 9. The CDR3 protein is CASSLEDGGAKEQYF. The CDR3 nucleotides read TGTGCCAGCAGTTTAGAGGACGGGGGGGCTAAAGAGCAGTACTTC.

This chain connects TRBV11-2 to TRBJ1-4; D may be TRBD1 (5 bases). This CDR3 contains 18 residues. V lost 5 bases and J 0 bases, leaving 19 bases between the germline ends. CDR1 and CDR2 from the germline V gene are SGHAT and FQNNGV. CDR3 protein: CASSPIRPGTATNEKLFF. The CDR3 DNA follows: TGTGCCAGCAGCCCCATCCGACCGGGGACCGCAACTAATGAAAAACTGTTTTTT.

This clone was observed a handful of times. The chain employs TRBV2 and TRBJ2-7, with 10 bases aligning to TRBD2. The V and J ends lost 5 bases and 3 bases, in that order; junction bases with no gene match: 7. In germline, CDR1 is SNHLY, CDR2 FYNNEI. CDR3 length: 15 amino acids. The CDR3 DNA sequence: TGTGCCAGCAGTCCCCCCGGGACTAGCGTCTACGAGCAGTACTTC. It specifies CASSPPGTSVYEQYF.

Many counts were recorded for this clone. The chain has TRBV29-1 and TRBJ1-1, with 7 bases identical to TRBD1. The germline V gene has CDR1 SQVTM and CDR2 ANQGSEA. The CDR3 contains 10 residues. Unmatched junction bases numbered 2, after V lost 7 bases and J lost 6 bases. DNA for the CDR3: TGCAGCGGCGGACAGGCTGAAGCTTTCTTT. It yields the protein CSGGQAEAFF.

By share, this clone ranks as medium-sized. V usage is TRBV7-2 and J usage is TRBJ2-7; D gene unclear. In germline, CDR1 is SGHTA, CDR2 FQGNSA. The CDR3 spans 13 residues. Trimming shortened V by 0 bases and J by 2 bases, and 5 bases separated the two germline ends. CDR3 protein: CASSLAPAYEQYF. The CDR3 DNA reads as TGTGCCAGCAGCTTAGCACCGGCCTACGAGCAGTACTTC. Variable domain in full (rest from reference TRBV7-2 and TRBJ2-7): GAGVSQSPSNKVTEKGKDVELRCDPISGHTALYWYRQSLGQGLEFLIYFQGNSAPDKSGLPSDRFSAERTGGSVSTLTIQRTQQEDSAVYLCASSLAPAYEQYFGPGTRLTVT.

This clone was counted many times. The chain joins TRBV24-1 to TRBJ2-4, with no clear D. V was cut by 5 bases and J by 0 bases, with 7 bases left in between. This CDR3 is built from 14 residues. CDR1 KGHDR and CDR2 SFDVKD come from the germline V gene. This CDR3 reads CATSGVLAKNIQYF. The CDR3 DNA is TGTGCCACCAGTGGTGTACTAGCCAAAAACATTCAGTACTTC.

This clone is medium-sized within its sample. The chain uses TRBV19 and TRBJ1-4, with a weak D call TRBD1 (6 bases). In germline, CDR1 is LNHDA, CDR2 SQIVND (reference sequence). There are 17 residues in the CDR3. Trimming took 6 bases from V and 5 from J, leaving 22 bases between them. This CDR3 is CASSPIGGSSHNEKLFF. CDR3 bases: TGTGCCAGTAGCCCTATTGGGGGCTCTTCTCACAATGAAAAACTGTTTTTT. Based on the CDR3 plus reference TRBV19 and TRBJ1-4, the full variable domain is DGGITQSPKYLFRKEGQNVTLSCEQNLNHDAMYWYRQDPGQGLRLIYYSQIVNDFQKGDIAEGYSVSREKKESFPLTVTSAQKNPTAFYLCASSPIGGSSHNEKLFFGSGTQLSVL.

The V call is TRBV5-1, the J call TRBJ2-5; tentatively, D is TRBD2 (5 bases). With 0 bases removed from V and 1 base from J, the gap between germline ends came to 13 bases. The CDR3 extends over 16 amino acids. CDR1 and CDR2 from the germline V gene are SGHRS and YFSETQ. This chain's CDR3 is CASSLVPSWSQETQYF. CDR3 DNA: TGCGCCAGCAGCTTGGTTCCTAGCTGGTCCCAAGAGACCCAGTACTTC.

This clone is judged medium-sized. This chain links TRBV6-1 with TRBJ1-2; D is ambiguous. CDR3 length: 12 residues. Trimming took 7 bases from V and 1 from J, leaving 7 bases between them. Germline loops: CDR1 MNHNS, CDR2 SASEGT. The CDR3 region is CASTQSNYGYTF. As DNA, the CDR3 is TGTGCCAGCACTCAGAGTAACTATGGCTACACCTTC.

This clone is medium-sized. The chain uses TRBV5-1 and TRBJ2-7, with 7 bases matching TRBD2. Germline CDR1 SGHRS, CDR2 YFSETQ. The ends lost 5 bases at V and 0 bases at J; junction bases unmatched: 5. This CDR3 has 14 residues. The CDR3 coding sequence is TGCGCCAGCAGGCCCGGGACTACCTCCTACGAGCAGTACTTC. This sequence encodes CASRPGTTSYEQYF.

This clone was counted many times. This CDR3 is CSASKGGRVNTEAFF. The DNA of the CDR3 is TGCAGCGCTTCAAAGGGGGGCAGGGTGAACACTGAAGCTTTCTTT. The rearrangement uses TRBV29-1 and TRBJ1-1, with D perhaps matching TRBD1 (6 bases). The length of the CDR3 is 15 residues. Germline CDR1 and CDR2: SQVTM and ANQGSEA. V was clipped by 7 bases and J by 0 bases, with 18 bases between them.

This chain links TRBV6-2 or TRBV6-3 with TRBJ2-7; a weak D match, TRBD2 (6 bases). Looked up from germline, CDR1 is MNHEY and CDR2 is SVGEGT. The V end lost 0 bases, the J end lost 2 bases, and 26 bases lay between the germline ends. The length of the CDR3 is 20 residues. The CDR3 here is CASSYSTWRRLNGGTYEQYF. The CDR3 DNA sequence: TGTGCCAGCAGTTACTCGACCTGGCGGCGTCTAAACGGCGGGACCTACGAGCAGTACTTC.

V and J are TRBV11-1 and TRBJ2-3; D is unresolved. The CDR3 is made up of 18 amino acids. Trimming removed 5 bases from V and 2 bases from J, with 23 bases in between. Germline CDR1 and CDR2: SGHAT and FQDESV (reference sequence). In nucleotides, the CDR3 is TGTGCCAGCAGCCTCTACCCACACAGCGTGGGTAACACAGATACGCAGTATTTT. Translating gives CASSLYPHSVGNTDTQYF.

As concerns this clone: At one boundary the junction diverges from the germline segment, which might be a read error. The rearrangement links TRBV15 to TRBJ2-2, with D uncertain. This CDR3 is 15 amino acids long. Germline V gives CDR1 LNHNV, CDR2 YYDKDF (reference sequence). CDR3 in amino acids: CATSRDPANTAELFF. The CDR3 nucleotides are TGTGCCACCAGCAGAGATCCTGCGAACACCGCGGAGCTGTTTTTT.

This clone has a count of ten or more. This sequence may be a read error, since a much larger clone differs from it by one base. The chain carries TRBV6-1 and TRBJ1-3, with 9 bases lining up with TRBD1. The CDR3 runs 15 residues. In germline, CDR1 is MNHNS, CDR2 SASEGT. Trimming removed 4 bases from V and 5 bases from J; junction bases left unmatched: 6. CDR3 in DNA: TGTGCCAGCAGTGGGACAGGGGTGGATAGAAACACCATATATTTT. Its translation is CASSGTGVDRNTIYF.

This clone was seen ten or more times. This chain joins TRBV7-9 and TRBJ2-5, with 15 bases lining up with TRBD2. From germline, CDR1 is SEHNR and CDR2 FQNEAQ (reference sequence). Trimming removed 1 base from V and 5 bases from J; junction bases left unmatched: 5. The CDR3 has 17 residues. The chain's CDR3 is CASSLGTSGGAGETQYF. In nucleotides, the CDR3 is TGTGCCAGCAGCTTAGGGACTAGCGGGGGGGCCGGGGAGACCCAGTACTTC.

Relative to its sample, this clone is medium-sized. The chain carries TRBV7-2 and TRBJ2-1; 9 nucleotides line up with TRBD2. V shed 5 bases and J 4 bases; nucleotides not matched to a gene: 6. The CDR3 loop spans 15 amino acids. Looked up from germline, CDR1 is SGHTA and CDR2 is FQGNSA. The CDR3 spells CASSVGLAKYNEQFF. Written as DNA, the CDR3 is TGTGCCAGCAGCGTAGGACTAGCGAAGTACAATGAGCAGTTCTTC.

The V and J genes are TRBV4-2 and TRBJ1-5, with D unclear. Deletions cut 0 bases from V and 0 bases from J, with 9 bases between. CDR1 is LGHNA and CDR2 is YNFKEQ in the germline V gene. The CDR3 covers 16 residues. The CDR3 loop is CASSQDPGLSNQPQHF. In DNA, the CDR3 is TGTGCCAGCAGCCAAGATCCGGGTCTTAGCAATCAGCCCCAGCATTTT.

This clone was found once. This chain links TRBV20-1 with TRBJ2-7; TRBD1 agrees at 7 bases. In germline, CDR1 is DFQATT, CDR2 SNEGSKA (reference sequence). Trimming at V came to 5 bases and at J to 2 bases, leaving 9 bases not matched to a gene. The CDR3 spans 14 residues. Here the CDR3 reads CSAVMTGKAYEQYF. CDR3 DNA: TGCAGTGCTGTTATGACAGGGAAAGCCTACGAGCAGTACTTC.

This clone showed up many times. The genes are TRBV2 and TRBJ2-5; 7 positions match TRBD2. J gave up 1 base and V 5 bases, and 7 bases lay outside the gene matches. CDR3 length equals 15 residues. Germline V CDR1 and CDR2: SNHLY, FYNNEI. Here the CDR3 DNA reads TGTGCCAGCAGTTCCGAGGGGACTATCCAAGAGACCCAGTACTTC. It codes for CASSSEGTIQETQYF.

This clone was detected ten times or more. This rearrangement joins TRBV7-2 to TRBJ2-1, with 14 nucleotides matching TRBD2. Germline loops: CDR1 SGHTA, CDR2 FQGNSA. The length of the CDR3 is 17 residues. V was clipped by 0 bases and J by 5 bases; unmatched bases: 3. CDR3 sequence reads: CASSLAGLAGVNNEQFF. CDR3 coding DNA: TGTGCCAGCAGCTTAGCGGGACTAGCGGGGGTGAACAATGAGCAGTTCTTC.